One sample yielded the 22 T cell receptor beta chains listed below, sequenced in a study of T-cell reconstitution after alpha-beta-depleted transplantation in children. TCRbeta library preparation incorporated unique molecular identifiers. Each CDR3 protein is one row after TCRdb ran MiXCR on the PCR reads. The repertoire consists of around 190,000 distinct CDR3 sequences, with approximately 7% occurring once and the leading ten covering about 5.9%. This specimen consisted of PBMCs, obtained before TCRalphabeta/CD19-depleted stem cell transplant. These receptors all come from a boy aged 2 to 10 with acute lymphoblastic leukemia, due to receive a stem cell transplant.

This clonotype has more than one count but fewer than ten. In nucleotides, the CDR3 is TGTGCCAGCAGCTCAACGGACCGGGTCTATCCAAAGGGTGAGCAGTTCTTC. As protein: CASSSTDRVYPKGEQFF. The rearrangement joins TRBV7-8 to TRBJ2-1; D is unclear. Trimming removed 4 bases from V and 9 bases from J, with 25 bases in between. This CDR3 has 17 amino acids. Germline CDR1 reads SGHVS; CDR2 reads FQNEAQ.

This clonotype was seen ten or more times. The V and J genes are TRBV6-2 or TRBV6-3 and TRBJ2-7; the D gene is possibly TRBD2 (6 bases). The V gene's germline CDR1 is MNHEY and CDR2 SVGEGT. The CDR3 sequence is 11 residues long. The V end lost 3 bases, the J end lost 12 bases, and 12 bases lay between the germline ends. The CDR3 sequence is CASSYLRGTYF. CDR3 coding DNA: TGTGCCAGCAGTTATCTCCGGGGGACGTACTTC.

This clonotype was recorded at least ten times. The chain combines TRBV18 with TRBJ2-7; TRBD2 aligns across 7 bases. CDR3 length: 15 residues. CDR1 and CDR2 (germline): KGHSH, LQKENI. J lost 2 bases, V lost 2 bases, and 6 bases had no gene match. The CDR3 loop reads CASSPVRGGTYEQYF. The CDR3 DNA follows: TGTGCCAGCTCACCAGTGCGGGGAGGGACCTACGAGCAGTACTTC.

This sequence joins TRBV5-1 and TRBJ2-6; 7 bases are a match to TRBD1. Per germline, CDR1 SGHRS and CDR2 YFSETQ. The CDR3 totals 17 residues. Trimming cost V 3 bases and J 0 bases; bases outside gene matches: 6. The CDR3 sequence: CASSYTGARSGANVLTF. The DNA of the CDR3 is TGCGCCAGCAGCTACACAGGGGCCCGCTCTGGGGCCAACGTCCTGACTTTC. Full variable domain (remainder filled in from reference TRBV5-1 and TRBJ2-6): KAGVTQTPRYLIKTRGQQVTLSCSPISGHRSVSWYQQTPGQGLQFLFEYFSETQRNKGNFPGRFSGRQFSNSRSEMNVSTLELGDSALYLCASSYTGARSGANVLTFGAGSRLTVL.

V and J are TRBV11-2 and TRBJ2-3; D uncertain. The CDR3 totals 13 residues. Germline V gives CDR1 SGHAT, CDR2 FQNNGV. V was trimmed by 8 bases and J by 4 bases, leaving 13 bases between them. The CDR3 region is CASRVPGADTQYF. The DNA of the CDR3 is TGTGCCAGCCGGGTGCCGGGCGCAGATACGCAGTATTTT.

This chain links TRBV20-1 with TRBJ2-3, with a weak D call TRBD2 (7 bases). Trimming left V 6 bases short and J 0 bases short, with 16 bases between. The CDR3 totals 15 residues. Germline CDR1 and CDR2: DFQATT and SNEGSKA (reference sequence). The CDR3 region is CSAPKGGTSTDTQYF. DNA of the CDR3: TGCAGTGCACCCAAGGGGGGGACTAGCACAGATACGCAGTATTTT.

This clonotype was counted ten times or more. V is TRBV6-2 or TRBV6-3 and J is TRBJ2-6, with 7 nucleotides matching TRBD1. The CDR3 loop spans 17 amino acids. Trimming took 8 bases from V and 2 from J; bases not matched to a gene: 12. The germline gives CDR1 MNHEY, CDR2 SVGEGT. The CDR3 sequence: CASGDRAHLTGANVLTF. CDR3 nucleotides: TGTGCCAGCGGAGACAGGGCCCACCTCACTGGGGCCAACGTCCTGACTTTC.

This clonotype was found a few times. V gene TRBV5-1 combines with J gene TRBJ2-5, with no clear D. Germline-derived CDR1 and CDR2 are SGHRS and YFSETQ. V gave up 0 bases and J gave up 5 bases, with 11 bases separating them. The CDR3 covers 14 residues. This CDR3 is CASSLGEAPETQYF. CDR3 sequence (DNA): TGCGCCAGCAGCTTGGGGGAAGCTCCGGAGACCCAGTACTTC.

This rearrangement joins TRBV5-1 to TRBJ1-1; D call uncertain. The germline CDR1 and CDR2 sequences are SGHRS and YFSETQ. The length of the CDR3 is 13 residues. The V gene lost 9 bases and the J gene lost 1 base, with 13 bases spanning the gap. The chain's CDR3 is CATRQRQNTEAFF. In nucleotides, the CDR3 is TGCGCCACCCGCCAGAGGCAGAACACTGAAGCTTTCTTT.

Ten or more counts support this clonotype. The chain combines TRBV10-3 with TRBJ2-2, with 8 bases matching TRBD1. The CDR3 spans 15 residues. Germline V gives CDR1 ENHRY, CDR2 SYGVKD. V shed 6 bases, J shed 3 bases, and the junction held 6 bases outside the gene matches. The CDR3 DNA is TGTGCCATCAGGAGGGACAGGTCGGACACCGGGGAGCTGTTTTTT. This translates into CAIRRDRSDTGELFF.

This clonotype was observed a few times. The chain recombines TRBV12-3 or TRBV12-4 with TRBJ2-3; 8 nucleotides line up with TRBD1. Trimming at V came to 7 bases and at J to 8 bases, leaving 14 bases not matched to a gene. The CDR3 extends over 15 amino acids. The CDR3 protein is CASNFAGGAPVTQYF. The CDR3 coding sequence is TGTGCCAGCAATTTCGCAGGGGGCGCTCCCGTTACGCAGTATTTT.

This clonotype occurred a few times. The chain has TRBV4-3 and TRBJ2-7; D unresolved. Germline values: CDR1 LGHNA, CDR2 YSLEER. V was clipped by 1 base and J by 6 bases, with 10 bases between them. The CDR3 is 13 amino acids. The CDR3 DNA sequence: TGCGCCAGCAGCCAAGTAGAGGAGAGCGAGCAGTACTTC. Translated, it gives CASSQVEESEQYF.

This clonotype was seen a few times. The V gene is TRBV5-6, the J gene TRBJ2-6; 8 bases map to TRBD1. Trimming took 6 bases from V and 1 from J; bases not matched to a gene: 15. The CDR3 spans 19 residues. Germline values: CDR1 SGHDT, CDR2 YYEEEE. In DNA, the CDR3 is TGTGCCAGCAACCTAAGACCAGGGGGCGCCGTGTCTGGGGCCAACGTCCTGACTTTC. This sequence encodes CASNLRPGGAVSGANVLTF.

This clonotype was recorded a few times. This rearrangement joins TRBV9 to TRBJ2-3, with 9 bases that match TRBD1. The CDR3 covers 16 residues. Germline lookup yields CDR1 SGDLS and CDR2 YYNGEE. The V gene end was trimmed by 4 bases and the J gene end by 5 bases; junction bases not matched to a gene: 11. CDR3 sequence: CASSLRTGDIGDTQYF. Here the CDR3 DNA reads TGTGCCAGCAGCCTTAGGACAGGGGATATTGGAGATACGCAGTATTTT. The variable domain in full, completed from reference TRBV9 and TRBJ2-3, reads DSGVTQTPKHLITATGQRVTLRCSPRSGDLSVYWYQQSLDQGLQFLIQYYNGEERAKGNILERFSAQQFPDLHSELNLSSLELGDSALYFCASSLRTGDIGDTQYFGPGTRLTVL.

This clonotype was counted ten times or more. The V and J genes are TRBV20-1 and TRBJ1-1; D gene ambiguous. The CDR3 is 12 amino acids. V was trimmed by 3 bases and J by 3 bases, leaving 8 bases between them. Germline V gene sequence: CDR1 DFQATT, CDR2 SNEGSKA (reference sequence). The CDR3 sequence is CSASGQHTEAFF. The CDR3 nucleotides read TGCAGTGCTAGCGGGCAGCACACTGAAGCTTTCTTT.

The chain carries TRBV6-1 and TRBJ2-5; D not certain. Between the trimmed V and J ends, which lost 4 bases and 2 bases, there was a span of 14 bases. There are 15 residues in the CDR3. Germline loops: CDR1 MNHNS, CDR2 SASEGT. CDR3 region: CASSVGTALQETQYF. CDR3 sequence (DNA): TGTGCCAGCAGTGTTGGAACCGCTCTACAAGAGACCCAGTACTTC.

Ten or more counts support this clonotype. The chain is built from TRBV28 and TRBJ1-2; no firm D call. Trimming took 3 bases from V and 8 from J, leaving 16 bases between them. Germline loops: CDR1 MDHEN, CDR2 SYDVKM. The CDR3 totals 14 residues. CDR3 loop: CASSLVSQHGGYTF. CDR3 bases: TGTGCCAGCAGTTTGGTATCACAGCACGGGGGCTACACCTTC.

This clonotype was found many times. The chain joins TRBV12-3 or TRBV12-4 to TRBJ2-7; D is ambiguous. V was trimmed by 7 bases and J by 4 bases, leaving 17 bases between them. The CDR3 covers 14 residues. The CDR3 DNA follows: TGTGCCAGCACCCCTCCCCTGGCGGTTTACGAGCAGTACTTC. It specifies CASTPPLAVYEQYF.

In regard to this clonotype: This may stem from a read error, because a much larger clone lies one nucleotide away. J is TRBJ2-2 and V is TRBV28; a possible D gene is TRBD1 (6 bases). The CDR3 spans 15 residues. Germline assignment: CDR1 MDHEN and CDR2 SYDVKM. Trimming pared 8 bases from V and 0 bases from J, leaving 13 bases between. This CDR3 reads CASATGSANTGELFF. The CDR3 DNA sequence: TGTGCCAGCGCAACAGGGAGCGCGAACACCGGGGAGCTGTTTTTT.

At least ten counts were recorded for this clonotype. The chain joins TRBV5-1 to TRBJ2-1; tentatively, D is TRBD2 (7 bases). CDR1 is SGHRS and CDR2 is YFSETQ in the germline V gene. The V end lost 3 bases, the J end lost 9 bases, and 19 bases lay between the germline ends. The CDR3 has 15 residues. CDR3 DNA sequence: TGCGCCAGCAGCTCGAAGTCGGGGGGCTCAGCTGAGCAGTTCTTC. Amino acid sequence: CASSSKSGGSAEQFF.

This clonotype was seen repeatedly, ten times or more. This chain links TRBV5-1 with TRBJ1-1; TRBD1 is a possible D gene (5 bases). Germline V gene data show CDR1 as SGHRS and CDR2 as YFSETQ. The CDR3 is 16 amino acids. V was cut by 0 bases and J by 0 bases, with 12 bases left in between. The CDR3: CASSLGGQPMNTEAFF. CDR3 nucleotide sequence: TGCGCCAGCAGCTTGGGGGGCCAACCCATGAACACTGAAGCTTTCTTT.

This clonotype was counted ten times or more. This chain links TRBV28 with TRBJ2-4; weak D call: TRBD1 (5 bases). CDR1 is MDHEN and CDR2 is SYDVKM in the germline V gene. There are 15 residues in the CDR3. V lost 6 bases, J lost 6 bases, and 18 bases lay in between. CDR3 sequence: CASSPKGAPGNIQYF. For the CDR3, the DNA is TGTGCCAGCAGCCCAAAAGGGGCCCCGGGAAACATTCAGTACTTC.